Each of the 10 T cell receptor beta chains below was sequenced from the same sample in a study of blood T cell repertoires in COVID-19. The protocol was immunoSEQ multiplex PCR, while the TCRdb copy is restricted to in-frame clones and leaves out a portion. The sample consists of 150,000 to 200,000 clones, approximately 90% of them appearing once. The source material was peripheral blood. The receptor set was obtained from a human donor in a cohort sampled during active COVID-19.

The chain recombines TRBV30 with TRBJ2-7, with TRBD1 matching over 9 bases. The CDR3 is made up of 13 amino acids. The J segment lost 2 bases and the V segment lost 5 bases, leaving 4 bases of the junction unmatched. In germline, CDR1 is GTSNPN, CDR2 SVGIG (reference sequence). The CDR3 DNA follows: TGTGCCTGGCCGGGACAGGGCCCCTACGAGCAGTACTTC. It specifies CAWPGQGPYEQYF.

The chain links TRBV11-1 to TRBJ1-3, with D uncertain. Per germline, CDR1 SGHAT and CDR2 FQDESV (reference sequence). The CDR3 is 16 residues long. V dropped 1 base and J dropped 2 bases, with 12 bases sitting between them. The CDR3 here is CASSLETRTPGNTIYF. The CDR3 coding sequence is TGTGCCAGCAGCTTAGAAACGAGAACGCCTGGAAACACCATATATTTT.

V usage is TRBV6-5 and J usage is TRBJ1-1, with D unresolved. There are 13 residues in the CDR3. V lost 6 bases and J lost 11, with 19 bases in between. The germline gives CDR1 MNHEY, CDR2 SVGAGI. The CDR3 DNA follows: TGTGCCAGCAGCCACGTCCTACGGGAATCGGCTTTCTTT. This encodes CASSHVLRESAFF.

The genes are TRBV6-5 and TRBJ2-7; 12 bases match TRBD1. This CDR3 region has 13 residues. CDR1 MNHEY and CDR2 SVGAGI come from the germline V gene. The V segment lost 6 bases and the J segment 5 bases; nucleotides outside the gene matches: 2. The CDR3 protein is CASRGTGGDEQYF. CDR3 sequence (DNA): TGTGCCAGCAGGGGGACAGGGGGCGACGAGCAGTACTTC.

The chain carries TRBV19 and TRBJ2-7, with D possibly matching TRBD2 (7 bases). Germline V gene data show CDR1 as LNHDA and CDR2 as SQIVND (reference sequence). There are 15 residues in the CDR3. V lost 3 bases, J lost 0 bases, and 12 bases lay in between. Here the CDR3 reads CASSIGGLSSYEQYF. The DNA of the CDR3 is TGTGCCAGTAGTATCGGGGGGCTTAGCTCCTACGAGCAGTACTTC.

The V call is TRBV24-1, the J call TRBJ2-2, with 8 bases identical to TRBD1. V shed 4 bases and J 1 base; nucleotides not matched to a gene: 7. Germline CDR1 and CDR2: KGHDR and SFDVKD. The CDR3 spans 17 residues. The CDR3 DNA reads TGTGCCACCAGTGAAGTCGTAGGACAGGGGAACACCGGGGAGCTGTTTTTT. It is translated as CATSEVVGQGNTGELFF.

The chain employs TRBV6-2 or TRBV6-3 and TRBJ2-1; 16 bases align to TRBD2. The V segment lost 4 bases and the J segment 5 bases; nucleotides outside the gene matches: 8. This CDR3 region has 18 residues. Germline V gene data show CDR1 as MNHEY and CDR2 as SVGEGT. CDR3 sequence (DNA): TGTGCCAGCAGTTCTACCGGGACTAGCGGGGGGGCCCACAATGAGCAGTTCTTC. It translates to CASSSTGTSGGAHNEQFF.

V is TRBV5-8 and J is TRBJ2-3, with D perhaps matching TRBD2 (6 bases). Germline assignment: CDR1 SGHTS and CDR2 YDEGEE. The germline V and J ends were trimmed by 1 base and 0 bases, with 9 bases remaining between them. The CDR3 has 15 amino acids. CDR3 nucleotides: TGTGCCAGCAGCTTGCGCGGAGGGAGCACAGATACGCAGTATTTT. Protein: CASSLRGGSTDTQYF.

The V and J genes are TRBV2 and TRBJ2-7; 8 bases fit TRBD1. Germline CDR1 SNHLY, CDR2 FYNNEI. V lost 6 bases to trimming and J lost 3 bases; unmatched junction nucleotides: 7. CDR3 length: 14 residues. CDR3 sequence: CASRADRGSYEQYF. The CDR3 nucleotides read TGTGCCAGCAGGGCTGACAGGGGAAGCTACGAGCAGTACTTC.

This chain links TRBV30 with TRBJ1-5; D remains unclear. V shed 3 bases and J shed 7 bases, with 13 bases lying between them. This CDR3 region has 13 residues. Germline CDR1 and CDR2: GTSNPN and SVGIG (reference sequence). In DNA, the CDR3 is TGTGCCTGGAGCGTAGGGAGTAGCCAGCCCCAGCATTTT. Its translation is CAWSVGSSQPQHF.